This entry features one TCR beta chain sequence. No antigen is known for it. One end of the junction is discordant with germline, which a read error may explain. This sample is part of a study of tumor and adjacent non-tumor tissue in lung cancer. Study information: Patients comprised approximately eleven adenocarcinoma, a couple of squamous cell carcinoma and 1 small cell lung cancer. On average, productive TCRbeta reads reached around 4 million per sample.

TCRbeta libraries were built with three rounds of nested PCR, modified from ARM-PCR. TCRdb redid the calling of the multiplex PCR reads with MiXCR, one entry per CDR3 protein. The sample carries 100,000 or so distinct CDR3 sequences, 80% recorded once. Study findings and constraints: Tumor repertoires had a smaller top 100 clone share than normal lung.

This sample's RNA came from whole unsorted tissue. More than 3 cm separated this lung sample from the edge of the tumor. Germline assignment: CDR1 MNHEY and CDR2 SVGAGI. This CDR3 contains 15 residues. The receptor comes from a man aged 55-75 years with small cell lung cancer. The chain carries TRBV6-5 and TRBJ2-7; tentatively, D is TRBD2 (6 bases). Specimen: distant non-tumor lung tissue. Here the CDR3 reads CASSYRPNGSDEQYF. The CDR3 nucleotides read TGTGCCAGCAGTTATAGGCCTAACGGGAGCGACGAGCAGTATTTC.